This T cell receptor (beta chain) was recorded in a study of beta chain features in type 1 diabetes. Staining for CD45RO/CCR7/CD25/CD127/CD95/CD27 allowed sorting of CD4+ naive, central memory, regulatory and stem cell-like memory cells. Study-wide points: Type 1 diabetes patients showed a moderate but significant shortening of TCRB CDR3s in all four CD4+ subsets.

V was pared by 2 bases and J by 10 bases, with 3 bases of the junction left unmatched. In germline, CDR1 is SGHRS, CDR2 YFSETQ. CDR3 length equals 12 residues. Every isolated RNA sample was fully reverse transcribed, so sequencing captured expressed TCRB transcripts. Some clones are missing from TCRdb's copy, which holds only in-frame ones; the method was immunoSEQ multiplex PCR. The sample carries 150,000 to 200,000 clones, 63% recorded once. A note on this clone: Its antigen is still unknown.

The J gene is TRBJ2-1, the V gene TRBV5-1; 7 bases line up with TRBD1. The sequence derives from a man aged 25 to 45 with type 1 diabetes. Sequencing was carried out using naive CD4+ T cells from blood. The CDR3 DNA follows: TGCGCCAGCAGCTTAGACAGGGAGGAGCAGTTCTTC. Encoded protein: CASSLDREEQFF.